This T cell receptor (beta chain) was sequenced for a study of T-cell memory formation after mild COVID-19. General study results and limits: Among clones peaking at day 37 in the second wave, SARS-CoV-2 specificity remained unconfirmed.

With respect to this clonotype: What it binds is not known.

V was clipped by 3 bases and J by 0 bases; unmatched bases: 9. The CDR3 loop spans 18 amino acids. Germline V gene data show CDR1 as SQVTM and CDR2 as ANQGSEA. MiXCR, applied by TCRdb to the 5' RACE reads, yields one record per CDR3 protein. The sample shows 400,000 or so distinct CDR3 sequences, 15% to 25% of them seen only once. The chain links TRBV29-1 to TRBJ2-1; 12 bases are shared with TRBD2. The sample consisted of PBMCs or a T cell subset sorted from them (not recorded which). The receptor's source is an adult woman who had mild COVID-19 (a few samples of this study predate the infection). Cell type and time point are not known. CDR3 region: CSVDLNGLAGSSYNEQFF. The CDR3 DNA reads as TGCAGCGTTGACCTCAACGGACTAGCGGGGAGCTCCTACAATGAGCAGTTCTTC.